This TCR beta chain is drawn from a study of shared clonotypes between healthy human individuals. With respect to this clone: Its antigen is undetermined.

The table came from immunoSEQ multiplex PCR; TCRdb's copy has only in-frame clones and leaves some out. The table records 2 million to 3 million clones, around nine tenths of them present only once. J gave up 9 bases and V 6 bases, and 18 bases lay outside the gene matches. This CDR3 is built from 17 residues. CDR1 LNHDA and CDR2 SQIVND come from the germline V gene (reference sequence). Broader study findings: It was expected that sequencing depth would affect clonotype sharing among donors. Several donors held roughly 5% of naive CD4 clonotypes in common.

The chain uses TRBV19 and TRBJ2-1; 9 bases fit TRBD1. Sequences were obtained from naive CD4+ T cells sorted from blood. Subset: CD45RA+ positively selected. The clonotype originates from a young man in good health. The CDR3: CASRSDRGRRGNVEQFF. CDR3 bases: TGTGCCAGTAGATCCGACAGGGGGAGGAGGGGCAATGTTGAGCAGTTCTTC.